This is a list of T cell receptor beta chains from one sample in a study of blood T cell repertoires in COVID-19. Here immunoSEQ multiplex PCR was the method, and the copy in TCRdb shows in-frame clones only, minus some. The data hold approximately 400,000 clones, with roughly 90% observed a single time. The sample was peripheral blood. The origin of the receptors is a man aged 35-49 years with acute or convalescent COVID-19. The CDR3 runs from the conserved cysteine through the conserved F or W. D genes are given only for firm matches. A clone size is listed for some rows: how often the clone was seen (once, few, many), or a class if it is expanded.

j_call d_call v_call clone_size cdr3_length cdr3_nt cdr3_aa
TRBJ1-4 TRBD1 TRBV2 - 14 TGTGCCAGCAGATTCGGACAGGGGGGTGAAAAACTGTTTTTT CASRFGQGGEKLFF
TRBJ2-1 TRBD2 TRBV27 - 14 TGTGCCAGCAAGGGCGGGAGGGCCTACAATGAGCAGTTCTTC CASKGGRAYNEQFF
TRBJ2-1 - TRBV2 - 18 TGTGCCAGCAGTGAAGCGCTTCTCATTCTAGGTATCATAAATGAGCAGTTCTTC CASSEALLILGIINEQFF
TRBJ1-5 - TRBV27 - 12 TGTGCCAGCAGTCCTATAAATCAGCCCCAGCATTTT CASSPINQPQHF
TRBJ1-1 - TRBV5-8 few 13 TGTGCCAGCCGCGGGAGAGGGGTCACTGAAGCTTTCTTT CASRGRGVTEAFF
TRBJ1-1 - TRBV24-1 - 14 TGTGCCACCCAGGACGGGGGAGTGAACACTGAAGCTTTCTTT CATQDGGVNTEAFF
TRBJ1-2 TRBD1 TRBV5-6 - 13 TGTGCCAGCAGCTTACAGGGGGCGGGCGGCTACACCTTC CASSLQGAGGYTF
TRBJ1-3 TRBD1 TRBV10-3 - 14 TGTGCCATCAGGGGGGACAGGGACCGAAACACCATATATTTT CAIRGDRDRNTIYF
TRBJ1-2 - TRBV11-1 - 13 TGTGCCAGCAGCCCGGGTCTGGCCCATGGCTACACCTTC CASSPGLAHGYTF
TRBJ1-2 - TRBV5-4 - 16 TGTGCCAGCAGCGATCCCCGGGGTGCCTTTAACTATGGCTACACCTTC CASSDPRGAFNYGYTF
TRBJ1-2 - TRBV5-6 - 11 TGTGCCAGCAGCTCCGGACTTCTGACCACCTTC CASSSGLLTTF
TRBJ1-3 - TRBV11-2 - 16 TGTGCCAGCAGCTTCGGGGGAGGGTTTGCTGGAAACACCATATATTTT CASSFGGGFAGNTIYF
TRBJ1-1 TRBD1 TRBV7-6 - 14 TGTGCCAGCAGCCCCGGGACAGGGTCCACTGAAGCTTTCTTT CASSPGTGSTEAFF
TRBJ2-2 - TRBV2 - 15 TGTGCCAGCAGCCCCTGGGGGCCGAACACCGGGGAGCTGTTTTTT CASSPWGPNTGELFF
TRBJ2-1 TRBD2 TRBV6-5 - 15 TGTGCCAGCAGTTCCCTCGGACTAGCGGGTAGTGAGCAGTTCTTC CASSSLGLAGSEQFF
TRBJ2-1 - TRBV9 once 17 TGTGCCAGCAGCGGGGGCTCTCTAGAGGTCTCCTACAATGAGCAGTTCTTC CASSGGSLEVSYNEQFF
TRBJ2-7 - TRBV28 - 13 TGTGCCAGCAGCCTGACAGACACCTACGAGCAGTACTTC CASSLTDTYEQYF
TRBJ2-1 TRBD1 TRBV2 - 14 TGTGCCAGCAGTGTCGGACAGGAGTCAGGCGAGCAGTTCTTC CASSVGQESGEQFF
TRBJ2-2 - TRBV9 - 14 TGTGCCAGCAGCGTAGATCCTCGGGCCGGGGAGCTGTTTTTT CASSVDPRAGELFF
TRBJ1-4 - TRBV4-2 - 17 TGTGCCAGCAGCCAAGGTCAGGGCGACCGGCGAGGTGAAAAACTGTTTTTT CASSQGQGDRRGEKLFF
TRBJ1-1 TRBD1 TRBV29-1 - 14 TGCAGCGTTGGAAGGGGACAGGGAGGTTCTGAAGCTTTCTTT CSVGRGQGGSEAFF
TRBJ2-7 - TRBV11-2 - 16 TGTGCCAGCAGCTCCTTCGACAGATTCTCACCCTACGAGCAGTACTTC CASSSFDRFSPYEQYF
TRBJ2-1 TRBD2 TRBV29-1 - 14 TGCAGCGTTTTAGCGGGGGGGCCGATGAATGAGCAGTTCTTC CSVLAGGPMNEQFF
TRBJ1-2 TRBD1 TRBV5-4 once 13 TGTGCCAGCAGCTTCCAGGGGGCAGATGGCTACACCTTC CASSFQGADGYTF
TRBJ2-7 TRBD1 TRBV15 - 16 TGTGCCACCAGCAGAGATAGCGGACAGGGGGACTACGAGCAGTACTTC CATSRDSGQGDYEQYF
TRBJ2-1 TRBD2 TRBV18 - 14 TGTGCCAGCTCACAGTCTAGCGGGAATGATGAGCAGTTCTTC CASSQSSGNDEQFF
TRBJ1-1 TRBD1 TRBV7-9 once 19 TGTGCCAGCAGCTTAGTCTATTGGGGGACAGGGGCTCTGAACACTGAAGCTTTCTTT CASSLVYWGTGALNTEAFF
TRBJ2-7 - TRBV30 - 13 TGTGCCTGGAGTGTACAGCAAACCTACGAGCAGTACTTC CAWSVQQTYEQYF
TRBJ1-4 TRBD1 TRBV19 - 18 TGTGCCAGTAGTATAGGTGGCGGGACAGTAGCAACTAATGAAAAACTGTTTTTT CASSIGGGTVATNEKLFF
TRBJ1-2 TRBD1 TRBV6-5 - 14 TGTGCCAGCAGAGATACAGGGGGCCTCTATGGCTACACCTTC CASRDTGGLYGYTF
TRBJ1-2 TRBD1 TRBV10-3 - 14 TGTGCCATCAGACAGGGGCCCCGGAACTATGGCTACACCTTC CAIRQGPRNYGYTF
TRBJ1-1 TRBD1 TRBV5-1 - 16 TGCGCCAGCAGCTTCAGAACCGGGACAGCAGGCACTGAAGCTTTCTTT CASSFRTGTAGTEAFF
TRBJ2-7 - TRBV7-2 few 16 TGTGCCAGCAGCTTAGCGAGGGGGGGGAGCTCCTACGAGCAGTACTTC CASSLARGGSSYEQYF
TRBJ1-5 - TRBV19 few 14 TGTGCCAGTAGTCCACAGGCTTCTAATCAGCCCCAGCATTTT CASSPQASNQPQHF
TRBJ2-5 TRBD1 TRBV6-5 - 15 TGTGCCAGCAGTCGACTGGACAGGGGGCGAGAGACCCAGTACTTC CASSRLDRGRETQYF
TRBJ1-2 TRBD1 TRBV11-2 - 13 TGTGCCAGCAGCCGGACAGGACTGGATGGCTACACCTTC CASSRTGLDGYTF
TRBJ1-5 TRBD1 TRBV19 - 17 TGTGCCAGTAGTATTAACCGCCGGGACAGGGAAGATCAGCCCCAGCATTTT CASSINRRDREDQPQHF
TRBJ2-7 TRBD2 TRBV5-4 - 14 TGTGCCAGCAGCAGAATAGCGGGGGGACGGGAGCAGTACTTC CASSRIAGGREQYF
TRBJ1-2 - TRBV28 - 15 TGTGCCAGCAGTCCTCACTCCACGGTCGCCTATGGCTACACCTTC CASSPHSTVAYGYTF
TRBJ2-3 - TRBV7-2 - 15 TGTGCCGGCAGCTTAGGCGGGACTAGCACAGATACGCAGTATTTT CAGSLGGTSTDTQYF
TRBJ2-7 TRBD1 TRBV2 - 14 TGTGCCAACAGGATCGGGACAGGGGTCTACGAGCAGTACTTC CANRIGTGVYEQYF
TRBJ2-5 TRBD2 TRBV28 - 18 TGTGCCAGCAGTTTATATTTCGTAGCGGGGGGGCTTATGGAGACCCAGTACTTC CASSLYFVAGGLMETQYF
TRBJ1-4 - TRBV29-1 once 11 TGCAAGCGAGGCTTAAATGAAAAACTGTTTTTT CKRGLNEKLFF
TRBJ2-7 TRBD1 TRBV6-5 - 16 TGTGCCAGCAGTTACGGTCGACAGGGTGGGTTATACGAGCAGTACTTC CASSYGRQGGLYEQYF
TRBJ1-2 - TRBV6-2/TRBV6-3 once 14 TGTGCCAGCAGTTCCTTACAGGCTCTTGGTGGCTACACCTTC CASSSLQALGGYTF
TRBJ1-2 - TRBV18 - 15 TGTGCCAGCTCACCGGACGGGGTTGTTGGTCGAGGCTACACCTTC CASSPDGVVGRGYTF
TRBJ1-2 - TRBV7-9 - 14 TGTGCCAGCAGCCAATACCCGCGGGCGAGTGGCTACACCTTC CASSQYPRASGYTF
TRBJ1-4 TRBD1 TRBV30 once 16 TGTGCCTGGAGGAGGCCCGGGACAGCAACTAATGAAAAACTGTTTTTT CAWRRPGTATNEKLFF
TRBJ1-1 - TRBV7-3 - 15 TGTGCCAGCAGCTTAAACCCCAACGGGAACACTGAAGCTTTCTTT CASSLNPNGNTEAFF
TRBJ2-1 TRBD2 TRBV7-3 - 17 TGTGCCAGCAGCTTAACAGACCTAGCGGGGGGCTACAATGAGCAGTTCTTC CASSLTDLAGGYNEQFF
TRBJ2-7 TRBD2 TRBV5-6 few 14 TGTGCCAGCAGCTTAGGGACTAGCGGGAGAGAGCAGTACTTC CASSLGTSGREQYF
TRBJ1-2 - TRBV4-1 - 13 TGCGCCAGCAGCCAAGCGGGGGACTATGGCTACACCTTC CASSQAGDYGYTF
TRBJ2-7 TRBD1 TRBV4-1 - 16 TGCGCCAGCAGCCAAGTTTGGACAGGGGGCTTCGACGAGCAGTACTTC CASSQVWTGGFDEQYF
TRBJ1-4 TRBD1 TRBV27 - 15 TGTGCCAGCCGGACTTTGACAGGGGGGAATGAAAAACTGTTTTTT CASRTLTGGNEKLFF
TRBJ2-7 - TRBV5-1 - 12 TGCGCCAGCAGCTTGGGGCAGTCAGAGCAGTACTTC CASSLGQSEQYF
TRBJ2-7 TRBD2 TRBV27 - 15 TGTGCCAGCAGTCCCCCACTAGCGGGAGGCCACGAGCAGTACTTC CASSPPLAGGHEQYF
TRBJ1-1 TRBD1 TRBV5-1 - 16 TGCGCCAGCAGCTTGGGGACAGGGGGCCGGGGAACTGAAGCTTTCTTT CASSLGTGGRGTEAFF